This TCR beta chain stems from a study of cytomegalovirus exposure and HLA in healthy donors. Using immunoSEQ multiplex PCR, the repertoire was profiled, and TCRdb retains in-frame clones only, with some absent. There are about 160,000 clones in the sample; 85% occur only once, and around 2.5% lies in the top ten. The CDR3 is 15 amino acids. CDR1 is LGHNA, CDR2 YSLEER, per germline. Between the trimmed V and J ends, which lost 0 bases and 2 bases, there was a span of 10 bases. The sequence was collected from a man aged 25-45 years in good health and CMV-seropositive. This chain uses TRBV4-3 with TRBJ1-1, with D maybe TRBD1 (6 bases). The sample was PBMCs. CDR3 nucleotide sequence: TGCGCCAGCAGCCAAGACCCAGGGGTCAACACTGAAGCTTTCTTT. Translating it yields CASSQDPGVNTEAFF.